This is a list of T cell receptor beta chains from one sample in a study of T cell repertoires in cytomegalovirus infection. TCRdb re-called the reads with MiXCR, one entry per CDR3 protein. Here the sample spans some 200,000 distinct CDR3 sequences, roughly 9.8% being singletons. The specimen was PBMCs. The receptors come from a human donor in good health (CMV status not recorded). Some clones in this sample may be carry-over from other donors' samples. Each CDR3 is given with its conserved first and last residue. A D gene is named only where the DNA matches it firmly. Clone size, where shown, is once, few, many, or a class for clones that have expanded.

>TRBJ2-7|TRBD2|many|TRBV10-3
CAIAAGLAASYEQYF
TGTGCCATCGCCGCCGGACTAGCGGCATCCTACGAGCAGTACTTC
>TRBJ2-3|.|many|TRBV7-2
CASSLEGGLADTQYF
TGTGCCAGCAGCTTAGAGGGGGGGCTGGCAGATACGCAGTATTTT
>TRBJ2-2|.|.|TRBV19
CASSMAGSWNTGELFF
TGTGCCAGTAGTATGGCTGGCAGCTGGAACACCGGGGAGCTGTTTTTT
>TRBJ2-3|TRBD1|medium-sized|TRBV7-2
CASRSPGQPTDTQYF
TGTGCCAGCAGGTCACCGGGACAGCCCACAGATACGCAGTATTTT
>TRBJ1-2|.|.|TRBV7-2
CASSLGASYGYTF
TGTGCCAGCAGCTTAGGGGCCTCCTATGGCTACACCTTC
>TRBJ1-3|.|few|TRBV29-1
CSVEGGLIGNTIYF
TGCAGCGTTGAAGGAGGGTTGATCGGAAACACCATATATTTT
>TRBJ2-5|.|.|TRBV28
CASREHGLPETQYF
TGTGCCAGCAGGGAACACGGGCTCCCGGAGACCCAGTACTTC
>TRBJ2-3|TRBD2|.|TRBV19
CASSPTSASTDTQYF
TGTGCCAGTAGCCCGACTAGCGCTAGCACAGATACGCAGTATTTT
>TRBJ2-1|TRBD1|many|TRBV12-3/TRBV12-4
CASSLLQGAYGEQFF
TGTGCCAGCAGTTTACTACAGGGGGCATATGGGGAGCAGTTCTTC
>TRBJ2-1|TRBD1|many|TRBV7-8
CASSFRDRGAGEQFF
TGTGCCAGCAGCTTTCGGGACAGGGGGGCGGGTGAGCAGTTCTTC
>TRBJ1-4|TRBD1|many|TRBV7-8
CASSSRDRDEKLFF
TGTGCCAGCAGCTCCCGGGACAGGGATGAAAAACTGTTTTTT
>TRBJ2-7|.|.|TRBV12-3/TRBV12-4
CASSLAGSLHEQYF
TGTGCCAGCAGTTTAGCCGGGTCGCTCCACGAGCAGTACTTC
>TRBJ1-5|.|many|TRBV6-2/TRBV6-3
CASSYSGRHQPQHF
TGTGCCAGCAGTTACTCGGGGCGGCATCAGCCCCAGCATTTT
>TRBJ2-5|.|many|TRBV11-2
CASSLDRYKETQYF
TGTGCCAGCAGCTTAGATAGATACAAAGAGACCCAGTACTTC
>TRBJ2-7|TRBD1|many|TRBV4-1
CASSQDGTGVGDEQYF
TGCGCCAGCAGCCAAGATGGGACAGGGGTGGGCGACGAGCAGTACTTC